What follows describes a single T cell receptor (beta chain). The CDR3 runs 14 residues. The V and J ends lost 0 bases and 0 bases respectively, with 5 bases between them. Germline-derived CDR1 and CDR2 are WNHNN and SYGVQD (reference sequence). The authors' processing: Reference gene primer amplification gave estimated nucleated cell counts. Sequenced by immunoSEQ multiplex PCR; TCRdb stores in-frame clones only, minus some. The V and J calls and clone size are taken from that table; D and trimming were inferred from the DNA. The sample has roughly 180,000 clones; 80% to 90% are singletons. The Seattle patients joined while their infection was active and were tracked longitudinally afterward. The data stem from a study of blood T cell repertoires in COVID-19. Study as a whole: Italy, Spain and the United States were the sources of the convalescent and acute COVID-19 samples.

The sample comprised peripheral blood. The sequence was obtained from a woman in her fifties or sixties with COVID-19, enrolled during active disease. V usage is TRBV10-1 and J usage is TRBJ1-1; D not certain. CDR3 nucleotide sequence: TGCGCCAGCAGTGAGTCTCCGGTGAACACTGAAGCTTTCTTT. Its protein product is CASSESPVNTEAFF.